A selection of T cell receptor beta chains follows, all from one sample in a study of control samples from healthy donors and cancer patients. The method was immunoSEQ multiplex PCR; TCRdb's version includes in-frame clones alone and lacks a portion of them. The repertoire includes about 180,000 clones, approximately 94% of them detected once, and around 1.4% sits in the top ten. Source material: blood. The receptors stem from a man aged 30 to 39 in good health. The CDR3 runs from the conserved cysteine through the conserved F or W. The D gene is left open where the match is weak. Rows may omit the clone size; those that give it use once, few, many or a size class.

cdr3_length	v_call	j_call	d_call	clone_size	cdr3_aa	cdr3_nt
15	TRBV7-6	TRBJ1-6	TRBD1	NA	CASSAGQGAGSPLHF	TGTGCCAGCAGCGCAGGACAGGGTGCAGGTTCACCCCTCCACTTT
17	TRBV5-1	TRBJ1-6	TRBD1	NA	CASTTSVPGQGNSPLHF	TGCGCCAGCACCACGTCGGTCCCGGGACAGGGAAATTCACCCCTCCACTTT
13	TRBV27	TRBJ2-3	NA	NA	CASRQAGADTQYF	TGTGCCAGCAGACAGGCCGGGGCCGATACGCAGTATTTT
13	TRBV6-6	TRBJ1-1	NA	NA	CASSPGQNTEAFF	TGTGCCAGCAGTCCTGGACAGAACACTGAAGCTTTCTTT
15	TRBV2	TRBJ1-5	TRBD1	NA	CASRPGQGSNQPQHF	TGTGCCAGCAGACCGGGACAGGGTAGCAATCAGCCCCAGCATTTT
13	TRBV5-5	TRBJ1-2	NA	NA	CASSLDRTYGYTF	TGTGCCAGCAGCTTGGACAGGACGTATGGCTACACCTTC
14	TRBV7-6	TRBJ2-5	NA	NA	CASTQGTEGETQYF	TGTGCCAGCACCCAAGGGACTGAAGGGGAGACCCAGTACTTC
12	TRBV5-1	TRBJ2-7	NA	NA	CASSRGSDEQYF	TGCGCCAGCAGCAGGGGCAGCGACGAGCAGTACTTC
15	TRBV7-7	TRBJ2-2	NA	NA	CASSLNLNPTGELFF	TGTGCCAGCAGCTTAAATTTGAATCCGACCGGGGAGCTGTTTTTT
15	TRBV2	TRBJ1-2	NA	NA	CASSPEQGLISGYTF	TGTGCCAGCAGTCCGGAACAGGGATTAATTAGCGGCTACACCTTC
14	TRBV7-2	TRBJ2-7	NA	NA	CASRRGQKLYEQYF	TGTGCCAGCAGGCGGGGACAAAAGCTCTACGAGCAGTACTTC
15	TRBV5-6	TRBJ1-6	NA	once	CASSLKGQGRSPLHF	TGTGCCAGCAGCCTCAAGGGGCAGGGACGTTCACCCCTCCACTTT
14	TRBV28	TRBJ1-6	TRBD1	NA	CASSLRQGYSPLHF	TGTGCCAGCAGTTTGAGACAGGGGTATTCACCCCTCCACTTT
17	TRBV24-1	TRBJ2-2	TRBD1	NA	CATSDETGAINTGELFF	TGTGCCACCAGTGATGAGACAGGGGCCATTAACACCGGGGAGCTGTTTTTT
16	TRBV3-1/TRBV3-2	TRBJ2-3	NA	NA	CASSQRRRTSTDTQYF	TGTGCCAGCAGCCAACGTCGGAGGACTAGCACAGATACGCAGTATTTT
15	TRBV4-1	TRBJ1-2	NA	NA	CASSQRGAGDYGYTF	TGCGCCAGCAGCCAAAGGGGGGCAGGGGACTATGGCTACACCTTC
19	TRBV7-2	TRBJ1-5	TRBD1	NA	CASSLSGTGGLIGNQPQHF	TGTGCCAGCAGCTTGTCTGGGACAGGGGGCCTGATTGGCAATCAGCCCCAGCATTTT
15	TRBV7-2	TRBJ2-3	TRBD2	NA	CASSLSSGRRDTQYF	TGTGCCAGCAGCTTATCTAGCGGGAGACGTGATACGCAGTATTTT
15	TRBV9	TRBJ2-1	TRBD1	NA	CASSVEQGAYNEQFF	TGTGCCAGCAGCGTAGAGCAGGGGGCCTACAATGAGCAGTTCTTC
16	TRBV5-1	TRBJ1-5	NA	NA	CASSLDDRNSNQPQHF	TGCGCCAGCAGCTTGGATGACAGAAATAGCAATCAGCCCCAGCATTTT
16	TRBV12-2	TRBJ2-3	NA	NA	CASRLLGGKGTDTQYF	TGTGCAAGTCGCCTCCTGGGCGGGAAGGGCACAGATACGCAGTATTTT
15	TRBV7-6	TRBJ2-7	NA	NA	CASSLGGGASYEQYF	TGTGCCAGCAGCTTAGGGGGCGGGGCCTCCTACGAGCAGTACTTC
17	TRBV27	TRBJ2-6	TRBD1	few	CASSPGQGLSGANVLTF	TGTGCCAGCAGCCCAGGACAGGGACTCTCTGGGGCCAACGTCCTGACTTTC
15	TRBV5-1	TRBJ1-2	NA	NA	CASSLGGAGNYGYTF	TGCGCCAGCAGCTTGGGCGGGGCAGGGAACTATGGCTACACCTTC
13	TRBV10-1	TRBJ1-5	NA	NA	CASSAGGNQPQHF	TGCGCCAGCAGTGCTGGGGGCAATCAGCCCCAGCATTTT
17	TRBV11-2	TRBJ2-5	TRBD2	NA	CASSLDRVGREGETQYF	TGTGCCAGCAGCTTAGATCGGGTCGGCAGGGAGGGAGAGACCCAGTACTTC
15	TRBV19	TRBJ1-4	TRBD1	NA	CASSDDRGLNEKLFF	TGTGCCAGTAGTGACGACAGGGGCCTTAATGAAAAACTGTTTTTT
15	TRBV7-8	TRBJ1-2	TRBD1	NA	CASSTGGTANYGYTF	TGTGCCAGCAGCACTGGAGGGACAGCTAACTATGGCTACACCTTC
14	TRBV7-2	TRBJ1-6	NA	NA	CASSFRGYNSPLHF	TGTGCCAGCAGCTTTCGGGGTTATAATTCACCCCTCCACTTT
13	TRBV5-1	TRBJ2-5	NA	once	CASSLQSQETQYF	TGCGCCAGCAGCTTGCAAAGTCAAGAGACCCAGTACTTC
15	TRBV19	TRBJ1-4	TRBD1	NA	CASSIRRTGNEKLFF	TGTGCCAGTAGTATACGGCGGACAGGGAATGAAAAACTGTTTTTT
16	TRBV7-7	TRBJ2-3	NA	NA	CASSLGGDRSTDTQYF	TGTGCCAGCAGCTTAGGGGGCGACAGGAGCACAGATACGCAGTATTTT
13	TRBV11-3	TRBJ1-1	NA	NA	CASSAQPNTEAFF	TGTGCCAGCAGCGCACAGCCGAACACTGAAGCTTTCTTT
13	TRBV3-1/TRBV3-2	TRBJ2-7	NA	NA	CASSPDLLYEQYF	TGTGCCAGCAGCCCAGACCTACTCTACGAGCAGTACTTC
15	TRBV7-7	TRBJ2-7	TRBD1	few	CASSPGQGESYEQYF	TGTGCCAGCAGCCCAGGACAGGGGGAGTCCTACGAGCAGTACTTC
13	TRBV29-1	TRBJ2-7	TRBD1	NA	CSVARDRVSEQYF	TGCAGCGTTGCCCGGGACAGGGTTAGCGAGCAGTACTTC
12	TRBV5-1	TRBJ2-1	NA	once	CASSLDGNEQFF	TGCGCCAGCAGCTTGGATGGTAATGAGCAGTTCTTC
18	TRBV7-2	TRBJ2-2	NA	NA	CASSLERLPTANTGELFF	TGTGCCAGCAGCTTAGAAAGACTCCCGACCGCGAACACCGGGGAGCTGTTTTTT